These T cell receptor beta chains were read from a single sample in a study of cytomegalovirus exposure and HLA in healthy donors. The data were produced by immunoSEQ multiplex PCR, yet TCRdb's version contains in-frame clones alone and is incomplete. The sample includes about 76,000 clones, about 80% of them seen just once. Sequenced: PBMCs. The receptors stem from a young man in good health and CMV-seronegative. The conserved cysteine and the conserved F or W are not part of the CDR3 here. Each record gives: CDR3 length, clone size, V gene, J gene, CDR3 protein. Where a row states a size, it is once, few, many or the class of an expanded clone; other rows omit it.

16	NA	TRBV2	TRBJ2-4	ASSQELAGPLAKNIQY
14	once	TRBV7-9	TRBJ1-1	ASSLVPGELNTEAF
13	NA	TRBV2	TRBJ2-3	ASSESGLSGDTQY
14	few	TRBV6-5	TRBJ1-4	ASSSGTGVWHEKLF
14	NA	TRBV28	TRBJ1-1	ASSPTPWRGGTEAF
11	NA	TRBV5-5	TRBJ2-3	ASTSPGGDTQY
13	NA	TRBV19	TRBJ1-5	ASRGTDRSNQPQH
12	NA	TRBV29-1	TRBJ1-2	SVDRSGQELGYT
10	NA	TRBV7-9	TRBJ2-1	ASSAEADEQF
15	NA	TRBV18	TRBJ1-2	ASSFKYAGTGIHGYT
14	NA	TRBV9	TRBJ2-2	ASSKLAGYRTGELF
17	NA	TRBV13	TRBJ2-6	ASSLRFSTGGGGANVLT
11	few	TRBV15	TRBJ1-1	ATSRGQNTEAF
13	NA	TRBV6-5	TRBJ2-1	ASRTGGTPYNEQF
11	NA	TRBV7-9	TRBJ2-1	ASTATGGDEQF